This T cell receptor beta chain was captured in a study of blood T cell repertoires in COVID-19. For the study at large: Donors in the United States, Italy and Spain gave samples during acute or convalescent COVID-19. Nucleic acid was either cDNA or gDNA, and it came from T cells, B-cell-depleted T cells, or PBMCs.

In the original analysis: Scientists estimated how many nucleated cells there were by amplifying reference gene primers. TCRdb keeps only in-frame clones here, not all; method: immunoSEQ multiplex PCR. The DNA gave D and trimming, while V, J and clone size come from that table. The table shows under 300,000 clones, with more than 70% occurring only once. Germline CDR1 SGHRS, CDR2 YFSETQ. The CDR3 sequence is 15 residues long. V lost 1 base, J lost 6 bases, and 13 bases lay in between. The receptor was derived from an elderly man with acute or convalescent COVID-19. Sequencing used peripheral blood. The chain uses TRBV5-1 and TRBJ1-4; D not resolved. CDR3 region: CASSLMGLRDEKLFF. The CDR3 region has the DNA TGCGCCAGCAGCTTGATGGGTCTACGGGATGAAAAACTGTTTTTT.